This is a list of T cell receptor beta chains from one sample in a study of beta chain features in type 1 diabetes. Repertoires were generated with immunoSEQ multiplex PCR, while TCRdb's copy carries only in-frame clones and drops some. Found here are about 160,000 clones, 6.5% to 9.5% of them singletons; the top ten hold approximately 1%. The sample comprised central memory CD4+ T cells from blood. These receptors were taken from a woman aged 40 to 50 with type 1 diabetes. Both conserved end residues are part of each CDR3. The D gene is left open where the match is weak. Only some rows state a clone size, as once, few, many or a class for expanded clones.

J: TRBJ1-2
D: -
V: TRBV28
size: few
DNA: TGTGCCAGTACCCTCCAACAGGGCACCTATGGCTACACCTTC
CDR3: CASTLQQGTYGYTF

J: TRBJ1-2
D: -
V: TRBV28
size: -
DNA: TGTGCCAGCAGTCGGACAGACTATGGCTACACCTTC
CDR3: CASSRTDYGYTF

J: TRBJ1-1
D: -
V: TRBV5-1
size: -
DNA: TGCGCCAGCAGCAGAGGGAACACTGAAGCTTTCTTT
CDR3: CASSRGNTEAFF

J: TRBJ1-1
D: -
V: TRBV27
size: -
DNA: TGTGCCAGCAAGGTGTTCGGGGATCGGAAGAACACTGAAGCTTTCTTT
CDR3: CASKVFGDRKNTEAFF

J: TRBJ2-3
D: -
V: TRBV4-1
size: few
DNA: TGCGCCAGCAGCCAAGCGGCAGGGATAACAGATACGCAGTATTTT
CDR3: CASSQAAGITDTQYF

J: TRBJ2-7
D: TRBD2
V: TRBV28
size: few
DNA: TGTGCCAGCAGTTCCCCGGCTAGCGGGAGCTACGAGCAGTACTTC
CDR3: CASSSPASGSYEQYF

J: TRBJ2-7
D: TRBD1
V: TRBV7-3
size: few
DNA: TGTGCCAGCAGCTCCGGGACAGTATACGAGCAGTACTTC
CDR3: CASSSGTVYEQYF

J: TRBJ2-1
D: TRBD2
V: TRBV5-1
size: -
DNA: TGCGCCAGCAGCAGCAAAGCACTAGCGAGCAATGAGCAGTTCTTC
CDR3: CASSSKALASNEQFF

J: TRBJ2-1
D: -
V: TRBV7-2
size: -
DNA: TGTGCCAGCAGCTTGGGGCTCGGGCGGTCCTACAATGAGCAGTTCTTC
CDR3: CASSLGLGRSYNEQFF

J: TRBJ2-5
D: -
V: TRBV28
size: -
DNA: TGTGCCAGCATCCTGGGACTGGGAAAGACCCAGTACTTC
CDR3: CASILGLGKTQYF

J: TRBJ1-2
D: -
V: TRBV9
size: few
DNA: TGTGCCAGCAGCGCGGAAACCGGGGACTATGGCTACACCTTC
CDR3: CASSAETGDYGYTF

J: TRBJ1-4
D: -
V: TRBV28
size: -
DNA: TGTGCCAGCAGTTTATCGGGTGAAAAACTGTTTTTT
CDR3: CASSLSGEKLFF

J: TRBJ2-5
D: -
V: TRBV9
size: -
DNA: TGTGCCAGCAGCAACACCCCGGGGGTACCCCAAGAGACCCAGTACTTC
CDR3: CASSNTPGVPQETQYF

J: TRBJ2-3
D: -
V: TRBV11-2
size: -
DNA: TGTGCCAGCAGCCGGGGAAGAGAAGATACGCAGTATTTT
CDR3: CASSRGREDTQYF

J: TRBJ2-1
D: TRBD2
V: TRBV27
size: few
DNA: TGTGCCAGCAGTTCGCCTAGCGGGAGGGCCTCCTACAATGAGCAGTTCTTC
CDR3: CASSSPSGRASYNEQFF

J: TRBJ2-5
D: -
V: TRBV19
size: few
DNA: TGTGCCAGTAGCACAGGTACGGAAGAGACCCAGTACTTC
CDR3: CASSTGTEETQYF

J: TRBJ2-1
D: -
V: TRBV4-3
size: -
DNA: TGCGCCAGCAGCCCCGGAGGTAGGACTGGCTCCTACAATGAGCAGTTCTTC
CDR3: CASSPGGRTGSYNEQFF

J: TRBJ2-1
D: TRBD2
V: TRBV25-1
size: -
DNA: TGTGCCAGCAGCGGACGCCAACTAGCGGGGGGGGCTGATGAGCAGTTCTTC
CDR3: CASSGRQLAGGADEQFF

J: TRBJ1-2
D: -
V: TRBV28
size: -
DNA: TGTGCCAGCAGTTCACCCTCCTCAGATTATGGCTACACCTTC
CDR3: CASSSPSSDYGYTF

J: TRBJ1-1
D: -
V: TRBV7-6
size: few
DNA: TGTGCCAGCAGCTTAGCGCGGGGTAACACTGAAGCTTTCTTT
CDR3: CASSLARGNTEAFF

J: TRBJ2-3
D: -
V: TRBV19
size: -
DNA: TGTGCCAGTAGTCTCAAACTAGATACGCAGTATTTT
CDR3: CASSLKLDTQYF

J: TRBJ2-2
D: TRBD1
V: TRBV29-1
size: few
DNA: TGCAGCGTTGTGGGACAGGGGGCCGGGGAGCTGTTTTTT
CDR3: CSVVGQGAGELFF

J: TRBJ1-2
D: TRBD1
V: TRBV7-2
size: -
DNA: TGTGCCAGCAGCTTACACGGACAGGCTGGGGGCTACACCTTC
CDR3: CASSLHGQAGGYTF

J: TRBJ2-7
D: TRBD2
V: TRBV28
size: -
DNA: TGTGCCAGCCAACGCGGGGGAAGCTCCTACGAGCAGTACTTC
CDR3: CASQRGGSSYEQYF

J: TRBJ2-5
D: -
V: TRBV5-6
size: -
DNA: TGTGCCAGCAGCTTAGCAGAGACCCAGTACTTC
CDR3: CASSLAETQYF

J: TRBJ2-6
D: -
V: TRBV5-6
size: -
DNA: TGTGCCAGCAGCTCCCTCGGGGACGGGGGGCCTGGGGCCAACGTCCTGACTTTC
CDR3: CASSSLGDGGPGANVLTF

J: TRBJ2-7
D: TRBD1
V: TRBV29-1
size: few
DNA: TGCAGCGTTTCTGTACAGGGGGATCACGAGCAGTACTTC
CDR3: CSVSVQGDHEQYF

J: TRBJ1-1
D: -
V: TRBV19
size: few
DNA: TGTGCCAGCAGGAGAGGTTCGGCAGGGACTGAAGCTTTCTTT
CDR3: CASRRGSAGTEAFF